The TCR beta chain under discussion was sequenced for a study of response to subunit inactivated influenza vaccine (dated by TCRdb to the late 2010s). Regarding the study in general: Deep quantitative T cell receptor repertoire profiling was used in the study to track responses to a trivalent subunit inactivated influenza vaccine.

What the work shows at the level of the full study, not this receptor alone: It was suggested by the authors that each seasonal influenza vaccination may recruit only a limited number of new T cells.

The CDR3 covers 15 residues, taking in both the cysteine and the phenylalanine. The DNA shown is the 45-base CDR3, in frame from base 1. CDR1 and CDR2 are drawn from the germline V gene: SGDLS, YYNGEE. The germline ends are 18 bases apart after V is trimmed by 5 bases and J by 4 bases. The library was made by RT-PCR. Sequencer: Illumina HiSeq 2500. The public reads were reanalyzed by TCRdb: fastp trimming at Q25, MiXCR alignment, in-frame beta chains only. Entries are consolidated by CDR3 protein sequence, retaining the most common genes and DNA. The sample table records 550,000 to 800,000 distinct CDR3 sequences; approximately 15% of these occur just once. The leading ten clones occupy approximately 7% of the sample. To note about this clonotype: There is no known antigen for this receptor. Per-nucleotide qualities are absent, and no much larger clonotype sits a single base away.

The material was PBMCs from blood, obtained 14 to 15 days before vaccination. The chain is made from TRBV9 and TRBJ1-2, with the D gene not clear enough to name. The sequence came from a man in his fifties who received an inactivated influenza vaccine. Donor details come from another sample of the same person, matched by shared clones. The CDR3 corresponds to CASRPYPQPSYGYTF. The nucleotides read TGTGCCAGCAGACCCTACCCACAGCCATCCTATGGCTACACCTTC.